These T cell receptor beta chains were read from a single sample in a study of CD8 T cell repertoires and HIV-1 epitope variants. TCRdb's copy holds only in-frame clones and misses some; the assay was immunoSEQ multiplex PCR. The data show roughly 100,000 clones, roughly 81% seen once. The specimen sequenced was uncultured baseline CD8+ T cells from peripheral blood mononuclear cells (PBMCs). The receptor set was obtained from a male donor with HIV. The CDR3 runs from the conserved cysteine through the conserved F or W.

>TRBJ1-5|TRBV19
CASSIGRDQPQHF
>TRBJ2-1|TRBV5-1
CASSLEGFSDNEQFF
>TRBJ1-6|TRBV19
CASSNPPGGERSPLHF
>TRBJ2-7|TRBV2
CASSEVQGAYEQYF
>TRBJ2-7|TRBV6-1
CASIAFRTGGYEQYF
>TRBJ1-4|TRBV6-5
CASSYFTGGGEKLFF
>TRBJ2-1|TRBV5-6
CASSLALGGGSNEQFF
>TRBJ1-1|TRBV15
CATSILVYTEAFF
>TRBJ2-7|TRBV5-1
CASSLTPGQPYEQYF
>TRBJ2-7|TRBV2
CASSRSGGTDEQYF
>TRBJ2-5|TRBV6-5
CATTVSGGETQYF
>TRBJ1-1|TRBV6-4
CASSDSGRTPLRGTEAFF
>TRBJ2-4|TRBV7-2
CASSGGGENIQYF
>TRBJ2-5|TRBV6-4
CAIPGQGRTQYF
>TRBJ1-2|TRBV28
CASSEGSNYGYTF
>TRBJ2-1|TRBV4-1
CASSRGAQPSYNEQFF
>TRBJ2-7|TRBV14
CASSRQPPYEQYF
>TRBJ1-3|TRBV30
CAYTVGDTLYKGNTIYF
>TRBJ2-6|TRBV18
CASSPRTSGANVLTF
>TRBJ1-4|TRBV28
CASRSNEKLFF
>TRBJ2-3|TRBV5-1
CASSFRTSGGADTQYF
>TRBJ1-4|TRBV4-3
CASSQVAVTANEKLFF
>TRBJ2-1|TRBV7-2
CASSLEGSGGFEYNEQFF
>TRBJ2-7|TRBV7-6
CASSLVLGGGVAYEQYF
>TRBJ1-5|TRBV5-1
CASSPVPDIGRAQPQHF
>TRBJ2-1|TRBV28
CASSSFAGTNEQFF
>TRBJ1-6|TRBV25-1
CASTPLVEGDSPLHF
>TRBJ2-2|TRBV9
CASSRQGGTGELFF
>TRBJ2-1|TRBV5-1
CASSLYQSSYNEQFF
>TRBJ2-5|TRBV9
CASSVGGREGQETQYF
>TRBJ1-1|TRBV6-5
CASSYRNTEAFF
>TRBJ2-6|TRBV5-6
CASGPTSGANVLTF
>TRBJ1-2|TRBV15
CATSRDFRQGYGYTF
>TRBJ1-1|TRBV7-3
CASSSNRQLEAFF
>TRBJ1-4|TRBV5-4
CASSYRQGEKLFF
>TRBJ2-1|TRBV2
CASSKGYNEQFF